This T cell receptor beta chain was profiled in a study of T cell repertoires in cytomegalovirus infection. Study context: Use of recently identified HLA-C-restricted and well-studied HLA-B-restricted CMV epitopes was part of the study. Public TCR beta signatures marked donors with CMV infection and the matching HLA. General study findings and limits: Cumulative public TCR beta family frequency identified carriers of CMV plus the relevant HLA.

TCRdb independently ran MiXCR on the reads; one entry per CDR3 protein. The sample yields approximately 270,000 distinct CDR3 sequences, around 20% seen once. Comment on this clonotype: As yet, its antigen is unknown.

This CDR3 is built from 13 residues. Germline CDR1 and CDR2: GTSNPN and SVGIG (reference sequence). Trimming removed 5 bases from V and 5 bases from J, with 15 bases in between. This clonotype was obtained from a human donor in good health (CMV status not recorded). Some clones in this sample may be carry-over from other donors' samples. The specimen was cultured PBMCs, collected from culture after CMV antigen stimulation. The V call is TRBV30, the J call TRBJ2-5; no firm D call. In DNA, the CDR3 is TGTGCCTGGGCCGGGCGCTTGCGGGAGACCCAGTACTTC. It encodes CAWAGRLRETQYF. Based on the CDR3 plus reference TRBV30 and TRBJ2-5, the full variable domain is SQTIHQWPATLVQPVGSPLSLECTVEGTSNPNLYWYRQAAGRGLQLLFYSVGIGQISSEVPQNLSASRPQDRQFILSSKKLLLSDSGFYLCAWAGRLRETQYFGPGTRLLVL.